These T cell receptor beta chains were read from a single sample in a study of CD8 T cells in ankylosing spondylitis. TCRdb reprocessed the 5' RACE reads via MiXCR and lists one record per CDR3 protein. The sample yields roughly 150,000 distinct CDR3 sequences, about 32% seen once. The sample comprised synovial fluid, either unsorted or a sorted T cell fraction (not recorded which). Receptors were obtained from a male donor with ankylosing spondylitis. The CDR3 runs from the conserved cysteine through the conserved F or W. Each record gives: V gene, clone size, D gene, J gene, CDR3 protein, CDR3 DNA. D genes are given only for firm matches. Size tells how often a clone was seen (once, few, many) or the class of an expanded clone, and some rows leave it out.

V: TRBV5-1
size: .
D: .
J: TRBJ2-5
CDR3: CASGLGAAQETQYF
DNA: TGCGCCAGCGGTTTGGGGGCAGCCCAAGAGACCCAGTACTTC

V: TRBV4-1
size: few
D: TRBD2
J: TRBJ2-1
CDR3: CASSQASGPYNEQFF
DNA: TGCGCCAGCAGCCAAGCTAGCGGACCCTACAATGAGCAGTTCTTC

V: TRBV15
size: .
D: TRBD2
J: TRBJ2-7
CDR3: CATSRSSGVSYEQYF
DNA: TGTGCCACCAGCAGAAGTAGCGGGGTATCCTACGAGCAGTACTTC

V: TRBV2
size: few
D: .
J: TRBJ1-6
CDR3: CASRNQGSYNSPLHF
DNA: TGTGCCAGCAGAAATCAGGGGTCCTATAATTCACCCCTCCACTTT

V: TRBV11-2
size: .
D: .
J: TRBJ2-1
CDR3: CASSFTRGYNEQFF
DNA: TGTGCCAGCAGCTTTACTAGAGGCTACAATGAGCAGTTCTTC

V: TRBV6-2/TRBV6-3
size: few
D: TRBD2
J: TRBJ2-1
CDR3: CASSTGTSAYNEQFF
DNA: TGTGCCAGCAGTACCGGGACTAGCGCTTACAATGAGCAGTTCTTC

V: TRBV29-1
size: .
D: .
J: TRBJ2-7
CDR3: CSVEDSDGRSYEQYF
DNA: TGCAGCGTTGAAGATAGTGACGGGAGATCCTACGAGCAGTACTTC

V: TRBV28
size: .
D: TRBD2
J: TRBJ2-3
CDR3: CASSSGGGTDTQYF
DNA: TGTGCCAGTTCTAGCGGGGGGGGCACAGATACGCAGTATTTT

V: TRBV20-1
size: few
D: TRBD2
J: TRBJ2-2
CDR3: CSAGTSGLGNTGELFF
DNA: TGCAGTGCGGGGACTAGCGGCTTGGGGAACACCGGGGAGCTGTTTTTT

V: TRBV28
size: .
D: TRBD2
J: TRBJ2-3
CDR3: CASSFPVFRGTSGSWTDTQYF
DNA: TGTGCCAGCAGTTTCCCGGTATTTCGGGGGACTAGCGGGAGTTGGACAGATACGCAGTATTTT

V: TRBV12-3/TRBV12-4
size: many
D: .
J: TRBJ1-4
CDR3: CASSRGPTNEKLFF
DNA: TGTGCCAGCAGCCGGGGGCCAACTAATGAAAAACTGTTTTTT

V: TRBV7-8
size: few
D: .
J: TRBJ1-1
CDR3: CASSLAAGGRTEAFF
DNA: TGTGCCAGCAGCTTAGCGGCGGGGGGAAGGACTGAAGCTTTCTTT

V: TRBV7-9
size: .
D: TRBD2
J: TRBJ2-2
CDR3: CASSRGLAGTGELFF
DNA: TGTGCCAGCAGCCGCGGACTAGCGGGAACCGGGGAGCTGTTTTTT

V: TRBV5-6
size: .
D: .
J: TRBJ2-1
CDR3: CASSLWQAYSSYNEQFF
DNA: TGTGCCAGCAGCTTGTGGCAGGCATATAGCTCCTACAATGAGCAGTTCTTC

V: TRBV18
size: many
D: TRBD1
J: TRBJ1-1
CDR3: CASSKTGEGTEAFF
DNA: TGTGCCAGCTCCAAAACAGGGGAGGGCACTGAAGCTTTCTTT

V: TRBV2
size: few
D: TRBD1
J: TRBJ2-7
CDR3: CASPGPGQGAWEQYF
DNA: TGTGCCAGCCCGGGGCCGGGACAGGGGGCGTGGGAGCAGTACTTC

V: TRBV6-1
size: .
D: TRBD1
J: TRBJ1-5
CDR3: CASRGTGPQPQHF
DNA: TGTGCCAGCAGGGGGACAGGGCCTCAGCCCCAGCATTTT

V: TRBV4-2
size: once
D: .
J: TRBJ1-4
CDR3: CASSPEGSGEKLFF
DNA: TGTGCCAGCAGCCCCGAGGGGTCAGGTGAAAAACTGTTTTTT

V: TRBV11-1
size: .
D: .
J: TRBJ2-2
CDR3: CASSLEGYNGELFF
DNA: TGTGCCAGCAGCTTAGAAGGGTATAACGGGGAGCTGTTTTTT

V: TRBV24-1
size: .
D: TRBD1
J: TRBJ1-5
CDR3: CATSESDRGNQPQHF
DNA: TGTGCCACCAGTGAGTCAGACAGGGGCAATCAGCCCCAGCATTTT

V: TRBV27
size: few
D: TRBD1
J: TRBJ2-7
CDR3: CASSFGDRSSYEQYF
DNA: TGTGCCAGCAGTTTCGGGGACAGAAGCTCCTACGAGCAGTACTTC

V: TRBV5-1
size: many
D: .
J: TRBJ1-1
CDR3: CASCTGLNTEAFF
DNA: TGCGCCAGCTGTACAGGGCTGAACACTGAAGCTTTCTTT

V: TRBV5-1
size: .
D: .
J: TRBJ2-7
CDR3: CASHPDYPGQIASYEQYF
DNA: TGCGCCAGCCACCCCGATTACCCGGGACAAATAGCCTCCTACGAGCAGTACTTC

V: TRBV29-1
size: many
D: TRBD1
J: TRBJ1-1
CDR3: CSVNTGGTEAFF
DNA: TGCAGCGTCAATACAGGGGGTACTGAAGCTTTCTTT

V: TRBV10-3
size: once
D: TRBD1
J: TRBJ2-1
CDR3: CAISEKGQGEQFF
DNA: TGTGCCATCAGTGAGAAGGGACAGGGCGAGCAGTTCTTC

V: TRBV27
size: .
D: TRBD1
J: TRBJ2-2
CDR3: CASSLPPRVSGQGITGELFF
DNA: TGTGCCAGCAGTTTACCTCCGCGCGTGTCGGGACAGGGGATCACCGGGGAGCTGTTTTTT

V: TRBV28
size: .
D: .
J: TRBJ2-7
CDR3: CASSLSLDEQYF
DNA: TGTGCCAGCAGTTTAAGTCTGGACGAGCAGTACTTC

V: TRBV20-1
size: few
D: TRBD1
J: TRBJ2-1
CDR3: CSAQGDDGLDNEQFF
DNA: TGCAGTGCCCAGGGGGATGACGGGCTCGACAATGAGCAGTTCTTC

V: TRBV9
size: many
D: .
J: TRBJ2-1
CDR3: CASSAQQGGSYNEQFF
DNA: TGTGCCAGCAGCGCGCAGCAAGGTGGCTCCTACAATGAGCAGTTCTTC

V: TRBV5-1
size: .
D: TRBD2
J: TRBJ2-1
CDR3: CASSLVAGGRIEQFF
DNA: TGCGCCAGCAGCTTGGTAGCGGGAGGGCGGATTGAGCAGTTCTTC

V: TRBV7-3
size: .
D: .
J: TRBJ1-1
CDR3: CASSFGMNTEAFF
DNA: TGTGCCAGCAGCTTCGGTATGAACACTGAAGCTTTCTTT

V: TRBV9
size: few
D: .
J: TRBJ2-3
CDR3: CASSPHSPEGTQYF
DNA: TGTGCCAGCAGCCCCCATTCACCGGAGGGTACGCAGTATTTT

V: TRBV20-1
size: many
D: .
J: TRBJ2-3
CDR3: CSGQASPTDTQYF
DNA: TGCAGTGGGCAGGCATCGCCCACAGATACGCAGTATTTT

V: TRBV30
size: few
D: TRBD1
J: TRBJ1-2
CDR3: CAGWTGYGGYTF
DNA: TGTGCCGGGTGGACAGGGTACGGTGGCTACACCTTC

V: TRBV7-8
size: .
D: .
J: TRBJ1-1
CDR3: CASSLVDVGNTEAFF
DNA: TGTGCCAGCAGCTTAGTCGACGTGGGAAACACTGAAGCTTTCTTT

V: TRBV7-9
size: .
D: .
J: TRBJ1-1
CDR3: CASPGAGTEAFF
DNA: TGTGCCAGCCCTGGGGCCGGGACTGAAGCTTTCTTT

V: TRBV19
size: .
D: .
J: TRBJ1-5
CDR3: CASTPSWGSNQPQHF
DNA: TGTGCCAGTACGCCCTCCTGGGGCAGCAATCAGCCCCAGCATTTT

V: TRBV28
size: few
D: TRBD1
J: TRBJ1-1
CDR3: CASRPPGQGALNTEAFF
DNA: TGTGCCAGCAGGCCTCCGGGACAGGGGGCTTTGAACACTGAAGCTTTCTTT

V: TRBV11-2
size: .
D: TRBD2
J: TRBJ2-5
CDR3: CASSLHPGGGETQYF
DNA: TGTGCCAGCAGCTTACACCCTGGGGGAGGGGAGACCCAGTACTTC

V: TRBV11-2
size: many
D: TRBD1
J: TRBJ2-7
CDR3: CASSPSTGGYEQYF
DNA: TGTGCCAGCAGCCCCTCGACAGGGGGCTACGAGCAGTACTTC

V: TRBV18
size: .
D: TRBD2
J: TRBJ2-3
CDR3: CASSPRLAVSTDTQYF
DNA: TGTGCCAGCTCACCCCGACTAGCGGTTAGCACAGATACGCAGTATTTT

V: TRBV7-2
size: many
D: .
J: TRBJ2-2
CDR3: CASSLGSGNTGELFF
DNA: TGTGCCAGCAGCTTAGGTAGCGGGAACACCGGGGAGCTGTTTTTT

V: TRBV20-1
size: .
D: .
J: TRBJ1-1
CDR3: CRKGGNTEAFF
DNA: TGCAGAAAAGGGGGGAACACTGAAGCTTTCTTT

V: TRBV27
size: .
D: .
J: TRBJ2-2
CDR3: CASSRNPWFTGELFF
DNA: TGTGCCAGCAGCCGCAACCCCTGGTTCACCGGGGAGCTGTTTTTT

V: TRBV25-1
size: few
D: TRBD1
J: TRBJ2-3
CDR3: CASSTGGAADTQYF
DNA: TGTGCCAGCAGCACAGGGGGCGCAGCAGATACGCAGTATTTT

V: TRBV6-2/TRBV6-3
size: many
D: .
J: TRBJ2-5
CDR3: CASSLGSEGGETQYF
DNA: TGTGCCAGCAGTTTGGGTTCGGAGGGGGGAGAGACCCAGTACTTC

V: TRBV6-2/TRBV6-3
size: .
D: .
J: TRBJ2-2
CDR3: CASKRPSKDTGELFF
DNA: TGTGCCAGCAAGAGACCATCAAAGGACACCGGGGAGCTGTTTTTT

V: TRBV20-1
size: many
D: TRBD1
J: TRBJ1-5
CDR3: CSAVNYRGYSNQPQHF
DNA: TGCAGTGCCGTGAACTACAGGGGATATAGCAATCAGCCCCAGCATTTT

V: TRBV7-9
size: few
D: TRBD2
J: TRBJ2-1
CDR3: CASSLASGRPYNEQFF
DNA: TGTGCCAGCAGCTTAGCGAGCGGGAGGCCCTACAATGAGCAGTTCTTC

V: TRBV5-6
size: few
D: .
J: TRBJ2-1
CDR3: CASSLAGAAYNEQFF
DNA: TGTGCCAGCAGCTTAGCAGGGGCCGCGTACAATGAGCAGTTCTTC